This T cell receptor beta chain emerged from a study of cytomegalovirus exposure and HLA in healthy donors. Study outcomes and limitations: In a later analysis, several top co-occurrence clusters appeared linked to parvovirus B19, influenza, CMV and Epstein-Barr virus. As was reported, the classifier diagnosed cytomegalovirus status with high specificity and sensitivity. Associated with cytomegalovirus, according to the listing, were 150 to 200 TCR beta chains.

V lost 4 bases, J lost 9 bases, and 5 bases stayed unmatched. CDR3 size: 13 residues. CDR1 is MNHEY, CDR2 SVGAGI, per germline. In the PCR, 60 Vbeta and 13 Jbeta primers were used. Sequencing was performed with immunoSEQ multiplex PCR; in TCRdb, only in-frame clones are kept and a portion is missing. The sample holds about 110,000 clones, around 73% seen once. This clone was detected a few times. Its antigen is not known. The receptor was derived from a middle-aged man in good health and CMV-seronegative. Sequencing was performed on PBMCs. The gene calls are TRBV6-5 and TRBJ2-1, with 8 bases matching TRBD1. CDR3 bases: TGTGCCAGCAGTTTGGACAGGGTTAGTGAGCAGTTCTTC. Translated, it gives CASSLDRVSEQFF.